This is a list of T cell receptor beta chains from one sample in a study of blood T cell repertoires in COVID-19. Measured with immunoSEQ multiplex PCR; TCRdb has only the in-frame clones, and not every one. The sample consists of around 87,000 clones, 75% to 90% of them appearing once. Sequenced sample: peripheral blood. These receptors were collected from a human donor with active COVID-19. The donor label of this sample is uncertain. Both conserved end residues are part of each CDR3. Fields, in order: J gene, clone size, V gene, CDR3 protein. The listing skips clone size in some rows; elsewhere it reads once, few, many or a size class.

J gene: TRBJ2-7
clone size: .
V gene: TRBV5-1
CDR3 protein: CASSLGGVRSYEQYF

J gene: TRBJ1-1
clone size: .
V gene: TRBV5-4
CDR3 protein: CASSLRGLNTEAFF

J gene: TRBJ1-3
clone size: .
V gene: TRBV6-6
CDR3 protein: CASGTGTSGNTIYF

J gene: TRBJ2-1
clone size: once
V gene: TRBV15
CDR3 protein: CATTTGTSGVSHNEQFF

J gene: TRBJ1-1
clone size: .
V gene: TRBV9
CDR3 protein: CASSVDAGVNTEAFF

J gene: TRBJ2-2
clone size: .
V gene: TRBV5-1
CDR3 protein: CASSHDRGGTGELFF

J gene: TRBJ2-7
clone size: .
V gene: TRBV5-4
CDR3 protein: CASSLISGLSSYEQYF

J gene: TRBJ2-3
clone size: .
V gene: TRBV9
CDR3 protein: CASSERSLAGGLDTQYF

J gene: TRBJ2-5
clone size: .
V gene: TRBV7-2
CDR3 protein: CASSLAGTSGAGGETQYF

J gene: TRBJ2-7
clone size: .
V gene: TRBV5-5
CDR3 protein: CASSSWTEAYEQYF

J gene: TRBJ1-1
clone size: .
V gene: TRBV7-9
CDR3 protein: CASSWTGDRGTEAFF

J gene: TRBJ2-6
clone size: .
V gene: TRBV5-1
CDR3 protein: CASSLEGRGGQANVLTF

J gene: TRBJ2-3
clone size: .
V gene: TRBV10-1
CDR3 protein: CASSESGTGADTQYF

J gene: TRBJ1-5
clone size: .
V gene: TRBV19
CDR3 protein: CATTDRVQKNQPQHF

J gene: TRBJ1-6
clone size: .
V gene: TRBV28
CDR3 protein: CASRTGGSNSPLHF

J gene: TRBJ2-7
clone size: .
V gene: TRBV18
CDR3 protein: CASSPRGTGGWSSYEQYF

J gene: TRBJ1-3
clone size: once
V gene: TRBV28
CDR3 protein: CASSLSPPGTSGNTIYF

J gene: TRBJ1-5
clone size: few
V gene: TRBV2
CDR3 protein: CASSRDSGIPGPQHF

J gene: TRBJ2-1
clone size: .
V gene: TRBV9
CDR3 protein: CASSPRGRGGGEQFF

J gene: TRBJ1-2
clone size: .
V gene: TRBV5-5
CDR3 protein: CASSPGVDPFYGYTF

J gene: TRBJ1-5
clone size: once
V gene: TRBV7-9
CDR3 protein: CASSLPVGDRGDQPQHF

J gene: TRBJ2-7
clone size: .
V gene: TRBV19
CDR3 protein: CASSSKDTSYEQYF

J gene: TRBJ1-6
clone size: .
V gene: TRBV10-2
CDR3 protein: CASSESLRVRGNSPLHF

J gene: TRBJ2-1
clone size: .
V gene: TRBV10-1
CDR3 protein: CASSELTSGDNEQFF

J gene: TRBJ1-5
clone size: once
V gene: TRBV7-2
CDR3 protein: CASSSDQYDRGSQPQHF

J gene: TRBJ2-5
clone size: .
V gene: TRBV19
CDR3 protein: CASSTTIGIGRETQYF

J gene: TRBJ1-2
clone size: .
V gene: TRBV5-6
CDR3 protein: CASSSGTGFGYTF

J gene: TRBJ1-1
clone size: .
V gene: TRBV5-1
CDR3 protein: CASSLADRGVNTEAFF

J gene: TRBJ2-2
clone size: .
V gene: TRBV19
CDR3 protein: CASSVLAGGQKVNTGELFF

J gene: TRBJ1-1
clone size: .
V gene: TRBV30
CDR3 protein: CAWSVRGTEAFF

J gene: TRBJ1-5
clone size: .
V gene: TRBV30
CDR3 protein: CAWSTHNSNQPQHF

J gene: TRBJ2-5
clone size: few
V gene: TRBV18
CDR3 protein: CASSPLAGGAETQYF

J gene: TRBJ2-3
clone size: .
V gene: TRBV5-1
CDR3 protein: CASSLTSGGRGDTQYF

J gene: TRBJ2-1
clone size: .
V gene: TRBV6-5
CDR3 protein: CASSLQAEQFF

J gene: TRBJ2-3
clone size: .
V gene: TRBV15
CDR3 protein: CATEGSSSTDTQYF

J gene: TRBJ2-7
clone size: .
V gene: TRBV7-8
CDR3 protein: CASSWGQGAYEQYF

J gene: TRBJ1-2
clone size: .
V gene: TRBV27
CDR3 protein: CASTERPGGSYGYTF

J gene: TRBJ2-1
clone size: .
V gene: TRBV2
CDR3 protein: CASSGLAGGSYNEQFF

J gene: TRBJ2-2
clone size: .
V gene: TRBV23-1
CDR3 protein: CASSQCKGANTGELFF

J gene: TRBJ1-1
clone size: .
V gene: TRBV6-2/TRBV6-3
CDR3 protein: CASSPLRGLNTEAFF

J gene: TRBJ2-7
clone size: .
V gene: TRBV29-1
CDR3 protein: CSANSATGLSYEQYF

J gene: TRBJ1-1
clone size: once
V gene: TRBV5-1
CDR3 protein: CASSLSGGKGAFF

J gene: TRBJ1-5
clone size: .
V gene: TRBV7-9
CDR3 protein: CASSAEGNSNQPQHF

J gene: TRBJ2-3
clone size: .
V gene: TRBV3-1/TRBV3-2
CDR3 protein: CASSPTSGGADTQYF

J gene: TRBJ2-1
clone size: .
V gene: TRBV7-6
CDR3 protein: CASSLEVGGAGRNEQFF

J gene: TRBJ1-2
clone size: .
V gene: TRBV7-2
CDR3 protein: CASSLGDTLVSYTF

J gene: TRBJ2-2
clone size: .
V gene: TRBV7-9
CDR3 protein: CASTDTGTSGGSTGELFF

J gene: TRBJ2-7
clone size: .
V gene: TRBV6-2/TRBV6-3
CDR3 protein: CASSLGGTGAYEQYF

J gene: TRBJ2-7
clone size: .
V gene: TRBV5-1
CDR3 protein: CASGTGQVNSEQYF

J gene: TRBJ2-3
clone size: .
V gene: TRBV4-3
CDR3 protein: CASSQDRPGTSTDTQYF

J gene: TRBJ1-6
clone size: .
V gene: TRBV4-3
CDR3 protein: CASSKWTGNIGDSPLHF

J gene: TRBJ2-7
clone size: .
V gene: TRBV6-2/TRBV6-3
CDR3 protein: CASSYSRGRGEQYF